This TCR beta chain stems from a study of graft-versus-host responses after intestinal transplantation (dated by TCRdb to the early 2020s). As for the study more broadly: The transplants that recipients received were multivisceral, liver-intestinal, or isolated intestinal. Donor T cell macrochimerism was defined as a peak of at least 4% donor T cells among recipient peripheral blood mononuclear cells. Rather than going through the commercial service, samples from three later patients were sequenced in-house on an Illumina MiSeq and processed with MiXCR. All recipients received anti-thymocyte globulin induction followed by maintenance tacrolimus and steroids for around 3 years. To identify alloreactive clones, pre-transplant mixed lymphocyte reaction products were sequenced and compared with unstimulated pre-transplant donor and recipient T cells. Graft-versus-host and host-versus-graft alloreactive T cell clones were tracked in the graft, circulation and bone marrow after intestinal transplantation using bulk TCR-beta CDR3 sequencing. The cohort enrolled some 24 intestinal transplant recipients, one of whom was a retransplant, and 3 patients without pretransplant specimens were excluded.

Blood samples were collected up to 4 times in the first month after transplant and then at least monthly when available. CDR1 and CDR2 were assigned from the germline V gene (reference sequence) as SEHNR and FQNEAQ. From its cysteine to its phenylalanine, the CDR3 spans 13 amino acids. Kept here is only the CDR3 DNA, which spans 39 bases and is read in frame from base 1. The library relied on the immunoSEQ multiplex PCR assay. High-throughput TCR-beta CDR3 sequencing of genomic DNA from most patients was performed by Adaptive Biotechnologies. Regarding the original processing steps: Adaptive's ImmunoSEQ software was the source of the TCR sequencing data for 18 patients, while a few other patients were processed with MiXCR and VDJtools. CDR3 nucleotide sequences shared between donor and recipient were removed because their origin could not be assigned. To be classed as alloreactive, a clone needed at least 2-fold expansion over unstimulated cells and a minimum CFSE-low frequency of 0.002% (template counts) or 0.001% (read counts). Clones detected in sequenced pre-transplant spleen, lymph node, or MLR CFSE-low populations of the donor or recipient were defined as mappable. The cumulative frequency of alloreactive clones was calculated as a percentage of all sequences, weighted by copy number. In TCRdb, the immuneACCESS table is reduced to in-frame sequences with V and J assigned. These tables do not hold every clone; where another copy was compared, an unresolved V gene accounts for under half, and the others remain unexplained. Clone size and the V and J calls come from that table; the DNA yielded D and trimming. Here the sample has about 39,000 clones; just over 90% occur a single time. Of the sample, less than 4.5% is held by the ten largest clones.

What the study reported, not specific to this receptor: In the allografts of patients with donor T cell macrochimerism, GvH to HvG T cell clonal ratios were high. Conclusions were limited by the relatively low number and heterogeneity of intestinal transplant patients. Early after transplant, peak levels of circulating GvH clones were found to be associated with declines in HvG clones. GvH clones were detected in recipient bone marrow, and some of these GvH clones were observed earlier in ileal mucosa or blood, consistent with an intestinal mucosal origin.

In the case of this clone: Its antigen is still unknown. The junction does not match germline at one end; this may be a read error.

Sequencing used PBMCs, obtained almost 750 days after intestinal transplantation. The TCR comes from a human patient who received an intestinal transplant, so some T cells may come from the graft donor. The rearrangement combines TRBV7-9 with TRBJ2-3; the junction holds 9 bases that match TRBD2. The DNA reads TGTGCCAGCAGCATAGCGGGAGAAGATACGCAGTATTTT. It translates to CASSIAGEDTQYF. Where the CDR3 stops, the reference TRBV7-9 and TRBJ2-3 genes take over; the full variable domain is DTGVSQNPRHKITKRGQNVTFRCDPISEHNRLYWYRQTLGQGPEFLTYFQNEAQLEKSRLLSDRFSAERPKGSFSTLEIQRTEQGDSAMYLCASSIAGEDTQYFGPGTRLTVL.